This T cell receptor (beta chain) emerged from a study of regulatory T cells in long-lasting Graves disease (dated by TCRdb to the early 2020s). In the study overall: Patients with newly diagnosed Graves' disease had been on antithyroid drugs for under 3 months. Peripheral blood TCR sequencing and RNA sequencing compared persistent Graves' disease patients with newly diagnosed Graves' disease patients. The study was conducted in China and was registered as a clinical trial. A total of 33 samples underwent TCR sequencing, from 13 patients with persistent Graves' disease and some 20 patients with newly diagnosed Graves' disease. The paper as a whole reports these results and caveats: The authors acknowledged the small sample size as a limitation that may reduce accuracy. Sequencing and analysis were limited to the TCR beta chain. Lower TCR Shannon entropy and fewer highly expanded clones were observed in persistent Graves' disease patients than in newly diagnosed patients, which suggested clonal expansion. More public clonotypes were shared among persistent patients (about 2,800) than among newly diagnosed patients (roughly 1,000). Persistent disease showed preferential use of TRBV28, TRBJ1-2 and TRBJ2-5, whereas newly diagnosed disease favored TRBV20-1 and TRBJ2-1. The study examined only peripheral blood because the primary lesion, thyroid tissue, could not be accessed.

This clonotype was seen ten or more times. Its recognized antigen is unknown. No much larger clone is present one base from it, and per-base qualities are unavailable. Ends trimmed: V by 10 bases, J by 4 bases; bases unmatched to a gene: 7. The CDR3, cysteine through phenylalanine, is 13 amino acids long. Just CDR3 DNA is preserved here, 39 bases in frame from base 1. As encoded in the germline V gene, CDR1 is SNHLY while CDR2 is FYNNEI. The library was generated by multiplex PCR. The sequencing machine was an Illumina HiSeq 4000. iRepertoire HTBI primers and Arm-PCR amplification of CDR3 regions were used to construct TCR beta libraries. Before sequencing, the PCR products underwent gel purification. The paper's processing steps were these. Across samples, 55 to 80 TRBV and 14 TRBJ segments were identified and used for gene usage analysis of CDR3 amino acid clonotypes. Filtered high-quality paired reads were merged into contigs using COPE and FqMerger. BLAST was used to align contigs to IMGT TRBV, TRBD and TRBJ reference genes, with CDR3 defined following IMGT. Highly expanded clones were defined as clonotypes with a frequency above 0.1%. Repertoire diversity was measured by Shannon entropy, and V-J evenness by the Gini coefficient. A clonotype was considered public if more than one individual shared it. TCRdb trimmed public reads at Q25 via fastp, called clones via MiXCR and kept in-frame beta chains. When rows share a CDR3 protein, they turn into one entry using the most common DNA and genes. The V and J calls and clone size are TCRdb's, not the authors'. For this sample there are around 500,000 distinct CDR3 sequences; roughly 13% appear just once. The biggest ten clones account for roughly 9.7% of the sample.

This specimen's time point label, per the study, means: newly diagnosed GD, antithyroid drugs for less than 3 months. For both TCR sequencing and RNA sequencing, RNA was extracted from PBMCs in TRIzol. Graves' disease was diagnosed according to American Thyroid Association guidelines. The patients came from an endocrinology department in Xi'an, China. Each patient gave around 9 milliliters of peripheral blood, collected in an EDTA anticoagulant tube. Ficoll Paque Plus density gradient separation was used to isolate PBMCs, and no further T cell sorting was done. An Agilent 2100 Bioanalyzer and agarose gel were used to check RNA quality, and a NanoDrop 2000 was used to measure RNA concentration. These data are also associated with another study on T cells in Graves' hyperthyroidism and ophthalmopathy. The second study, in turn, reports: Stable Graves' hyperthyroidism was defined as the absence of progression to ophthalmopathy over 18 months of follow-up. The hyperthyroidism patients were between 18 and 65 years old and newly diagnosed, with a disease duration of less than 2 months. The study excluded patients with uncontrolled infections, other autoimmune diseases, pregnancy or lactation. Diagnoses were established on the basis of clinical symptoms, serum thyroxine and TRAb, thyroid ultrasound, and orbital computed tomography. The TCR CDR3 was subjected to a first round of RT-PCR using the HTBI primer set and the Qiagen OneStep RT-PCR kit. Most expanded thyroid clonotypes (frequency above 0.001) were also found in blood, which suggests that blood repertoires may mirror thyroid immune responses. Ophthalmopathy was separated from stable hyperthyroidism by a 13 V-J signature model, with about 88% sensitivity and 81% to 82% specificity obtained in cross-validation and 80%/75% obtained in testing. In validation, the model predicted progression to ophthalmopathy with over 60% sensitivity and about 72% specificity, a median of 6.5 months before onset. TCR V-J signatures able to tell the groups apart were searched for in a discovery cohort of 95 to 100 patients, of whom around 43 had Graves' ophthalmopathy and roughly 57 had stable Graves' hyperthyroidism. Prospective prediction of ophthalmopathy was tested in an independent validation cohort of 18 to 20 hyperthyroidism patients and 17 patients who later progressed to ophthalmopathy. The approximately 100 discovery patients were divided at random into training and test sets in a 7:3 ratio. In addition, the study compared T-cell repertoires in thyroid tissue and in blood from six Graves' hyperthyroidism patients. Once sampling was done, hyperthyroidism patients were given methimazole at a starting dose of 30 mg daily, whereas ophthalmopathy patients were given high-dose intravenous methylprednisolone. The libraries were constructed in a second round of multiplex PCR and then size-selected and purified. Paired-end sequencing of the libraries was performed with 100 bp reads on an Illumina HiSeq2000. SOAPnuke was used to process the raw data, throwing out any read that contained adapters or uncalled bases, had a mean Phred below 15, or lacked an exact constant-primer or identifier match. COPE v1.2.5 was used to merge high-quality paired reads, and clonotypes were defined as unique nucleotide sequences. Clonotypes were aligned to IMGT TRBV, TRBD and TRBJ reference segments using MiTCR v1.1. The analysis included only V-J combinations with a frequency above 0.0001, which together covered around 99% of the repertoires. A TCS score was defined as the ratio between F50 (clonal expansion) and ExV (chaos), using BLOSUM62-based TCRdist between CDR3 peptides within each V-J. Welch's t-statistics and random forest reduced some 510 V-J features to about 13, which were used in a naive Bayes classifier (R e1071). No statistical method was used to fix the sample size in advance, and group allocation was not hidden from the investigators. The paper reports TCR Vbeta CDR3 sequencing of some 140 peripheral blood samples: approximately 41 ophthalmopathy, under 80 hyperthyroidism and about 17 progressor patients.

This material consisted of peripheral blood mononuclear cells (PBMCs), taken at new diagnosis, from a patient treated with antithyroid drugs. The sequence joins TRBV2 to TRBJ1-2; TRBD1 aligns with 9 central bases. The clonotype comes from a man aged 30 to 39 with Graves disease. Donor details come from another sample of the same person, matched by shared clones. The nucleotide sequence is given as TGTGCCACCAACCGGGACAGGGTCTATGGCTACACCTTC. This is translated as CATNRDRVYGYTF.